The rows below give T cell receptor beta chains drawn from one sample of a study of blood T cell repertoires in COVID-19. TCRdb's table, derived via immunoSEQ multiplex PCR, lists solely in-frame clones and lacks some. The data show some 99,000 clones, about four fifths seen once. Input material: peripheral blood. Source of these receptors: a man in his sixties or seventies with acute or convalescent COVID-19. Both conserved end residues are part of each CDR3. D genes are given only for firm matches. The listing skips clone size in some rows; elsewhere it reads once, few, many or a size class.

size: -; D: -; J: TRBJ1-1; V: TRBV12-3/TRBV12-4; CDR3: CASSSHYTEAFF; DNA: TGTGCCAGCAGCTCACATTACACTGAAGCTTTCTTT
size: -; D: -; J: TRBJ1-4; V: TRBV2; CDR3: CASRPGLTLSEKLFF; DNA: TGTGCCAGCAGGCCGGGACTAACCCTCTCTGAAAAACTGTTTTTT
size: many; D: TRBD2; J: TRBJ2-7; V: TRBV29-1; CDR3: CSARLGGRAVDEQYF; DNA: TGCAGCGCACGTCTCGGGGGGAGGGCCGTCGACGAGCAGTACTTC
size: -; D: -; J: TRBJ2-5; V: TRBV10-2; CDR3: CASSDVTLRETQYF; DNA: TGCGCCAGCAGTGACGTGACCTTGAGGGAGACCCAGTACTTC
size: -; D: TRBD1; J: TRBJ2-7; V: TRBV5-3; CDR3: CARSFPSGTGVSYEQYF; DNA: TGTGCCAGAAGCTTCCCGAGTGGGACAGGAGTTTCCTACGAGCAGTACTTC
size: -; D: -; J: TRBJ1-4; V: TRBV20-1; CDR3: CSASVRGNEKLFF; DNA: TGCAGTGCTAGTGTGCGAGGCAATGAAAAACTGTTTTTT
size: -; D: -; J: TRBJ2-5; V: TRBV9; CDR3: CASSVETEETQYF; DNA: TGTGCCAGCAGCGTAGAGACAGAAGAGACCCAGTACTTC
size: -; D: -; J: TRBJ2-3; V: TRBV27; CDR3: CASSLFTGEGIDTQYF; DNA: TGTGCCAGCAGTTTATTCACGGGAGAAGGTATAGATACGCAGTATTTT
size: -; D: -; J: TRBJ1-2; V: TRBV7-9; CDR3: CASSRSFEGYTF; DNA: TGTGCCAGCAGCCGTTCTTTTGAGGGCTACACCTTC
size: -; D: -; J: TRBJ2-7; V: TRBV18; CDR3: CASSPDWGLYEQYF; DNA: TGTGCCAGCTCCCCAGATTGGGGGCTCTACGAGCAGTACTTC
size: few; D: TRBD1; J: TRBJ1-3; V: TRBV5-4; CDR3: CASSSDRGSGNTIYF; DNA: TGTGCCAGCAGCTCCGACAGGGGCTCTGGAAACACCATATATTTT
size: -; D: TRBD2; J: TRBJ2-1; V: TRBV7-2; CDR3: CASSRGLAGASSYNEQFF; DNA: TGTGCCAGCAGCCGGGGACTAGCGGGAGCGAGCTCCTACAATGAGCAGTTCTTC
size: -; D: -; J: TRBJ2-5; V: TRBV7-9; CDR3: CASSPGRGPQETQYF; DNA: TGTGCCAGCAGCCCCGGTAGGGGTCCCCAAGAGACCCAGTACTTC
size: -; D: TRBD2; J: TRBJ2-1; V: TRBV6-4; CDR3: CASSEIALAGYNEQFF; DNA: TGTGCCAGCAGTGAGATTGCACTAGCGGGATACAATGAGCAGTTCTTC
size: -; D: TRBD1; J: TRBJ1-5; V: TRBV5-5; CDR3: CASSPRQGAVAQHF; DNA: TGTGCCAGCAGCCCTCGACAGGGGGCAGTGGCCCAGCATTTT
size: -; D: TRBD2; J: TRBJ2-1; V: TRBV11-1; CDR3: CASSSLAGGINEQFF; DNA: TGTGCCAGCAGCTCCCTAGCGGGAGGGATAAATGAGCAGTTCTTC
size: few; D: -; J: TRBJ1-1; V: TRBV4-3; CDR3: CASSPTGGPLNTEAFF; DNA: TGCGCCAGCAGCCCGACGGGGGGGCCGTTGAACACTGAAGCTTTCTTT
size: -; D: TRBD1; J: TRBJ2-3; V: TRBV24-1; CDR3: CATRDRGGADTQYF; DNA: TGTGCCACCAGGGACAGGGGAGGGGCAGATACGCAGTATTTT